This is a list of T cell receptor beta chains from one sample in a study of OX40 agonist ivuxolimab in advanced cancers. The table came from immunoSEQ multiplex PCR; TCRdb's copy has only in-frame clones and leaves some out. The profile shows about 79,000 clones, approximately 91% of them singletons. This material consisted of CD4+ or CD8+ T cells sorted from blood, taken in a trial of the OX40 agonist ivuxolimab. These receptors were collected from an adult with an advanced solid tumor such as melanoma, head and neck, liver or kidney cancer. CDR3s include the opening cysteine and the closing phenylalanine or tryptophan. The D gene is left open where the match is weak. The size of a clone is reported for some rows only, either as once, few or many, or as a class for expanded clones.

>-|TRBJ2-7|-|TRBV4-1
CASSQDGSYEQYF
TGCGCCAGCAGCCAAGACGGTTCCTACGAGCAGTACTTC
>-|TRBJ2-7|-|TRBV14
CASSSQRSSYEQYF
TGTGCCAGCAGCTCCCAAAGGAGCTCCTACGAGCAGTACTTC
>-|TRBJ2-7|-|TRBV18
CASSPPSQAYEQYF
TGTGCCAGCTCACCACCGTCGCAGGCCTACGAGCAGTACTTC
>TRBD2|TRBJ2-1|-|TRBV9
CASSVLAGGNYEQFF
TGTGCCAGCAGCGTGCTAGCGGGAGGGAACTATGAGCAGTTCTTC
>-|TRBJ1-2|-|TRBV9
CASSVGSVGYGYTF
TGTGCCAGCAGCGTAGGATCGGTGGGCTATGGCTACACCTTC
>TRBD2|TRBJ2-1|-|TRBV18
CASSPPSSGIYNEQFF
TGTGCCAGCTCACCACCGTCTAGCGGAATTTACAATGAGCAGTTCTTC
>TRBD2|TRBJ2-1|-|TRBV7-6
CASSLELAESSYNEQFF
TGTGCCAGCAGCTTAGAACTAGCGGAGAGCTCCTACAATGAGCAGTTCTTC
>-|TRBJ2-1|-|TRBV29-1
CSVDTGEPLVEQFF
TGCAGCGTTGATACGGGGGAGCCGCTCGTAGAGCAGTTCTTC
>-|TRBJ1-5|-|TRBV7-3
CASSLTPGQPQHF
TGTGCCAGCAGCTTGACCCCAGGGCAGCCCCAGCATTTT
>-|TRBJ1-4|-|TRBV6-5
CASSSSRGSNEKLFF
TGTGCCAGCAGTTCTTCACGGGGGTCTAATGAAAAACTGTTTTTT
>-|TRBJ2-3|-|TRBV4-2
CASSQRQNLGDRLTRNTQYF
TGTGCCAGCAGCCAACGCCAGAACTTAGGGGACCGATTGACCCGGAATACGCAGTATTTT
>-|TRBJ1-1|-|TRBV28
CASREAGENTEAFF
TGTGCCAGCAGAGAAGCGGGGGAAAACACTGAAGCTTTCTTT
>-|TRBJ2-1|-|TRBV5-1
CALWCDYSVDEQFF
TGCGCCCTATGGTGTGACTATAGCGTCGATGAGCAGTTCTTC
>-|TRBJ1-1|-|TRBV18
CASSLYGGNTEAFF
TGTGCCAGCTCACTCTACGGGGGGAACACTGAAGCTTTCTTT
>-|TRBJ1-6|-|TRBV27
CASSFDSLVPLHF
TGTGCCAGCAGTTTTGACAGTTTGGTACCCCTCCACTTT
>-|TRBJ2-3|-|TRBV4-2
CASSPSLGDFGTQYF
TGTGCCAGCAGCCCTAGCCTCGGAGATTTCGGTACGCAGTATTTT
>-|TRBJ2-2|-|TRBV19
CASSIDSIANTGELFF
TGTGCCAGTAGTATAGATTCAATCGCGAACACCGGGGAGCTGTTTTTT
>TRBD2|TRBJ2-3|-|TRBV7-7
CASSLRGGTDTQYF
TGTGCTAGCAGCTTACGGGGGGGCACAGATACGCAGTATTTT
>-|TRBJ2-1|-|TRBV19
CASSKDSGGLRALSYNEQFF
TGTGCCAGTAGTAAAGACAGCGGCGGTCTGCGGGCCCTCTCCTACAATGAGCAGTTCTTC
>TRBD1|TRBJ1-1|-|TRBV18
CASSPDRGKTEAFF
TGTGCCAGCTCACCGGACAGGGGGAAAACTGAAGCTTTCTTT
>-|TRBJ2-5|once|TRBV6-5
CASKGGQKTQYF
TGTGCCAGCAAGGGGGGGCAGAAGACCCAGTACTTC
>-|TRBJ2-3|-|TRBV6-1
CASRRQSTTDTQYF
TGTGCCAGCAGACGACAGTCAACCACAGATACGCAGTATTTT
>TRBD1|TRBJ1-2|-|TRBV28
CASRTGGHGYTF
TGTGCCAGTAGGACAGGGGGCCATGGCTACACCTTC
>-|TRBJ1-6|-|TRBV7-9
CASSDGPKYNSPLHF
TGTGCCAGCAGCGACGGACCGAAATATAATTCACCCCTCCACTTT
>-|TRBJ2-3|-|TRBV9
CASSVGVADSTDTQYF
TGTGCCAGCAGCGTAGGGGTAGCAGATAGCACAGATACGCAGTATTTT
>-|TRBJ2-5|once|TRBV5-1
CASSREETQYF
TGCGCCAGCAGCCGAGAAGAGACCCAGTACTTC
>-|TRBJ2-7|-|TRBV25-1
CASSARGSRYEQYF
TGTGCCAGCAGTGCGCGTGGTAGCAGATACGAGCAGTACTTC
>-|TRBJ2-2|-|TRBV19
CASRGGGPGELFF
TGTGCCAGTAGAGGGGGAGGGCCCGGGGAGCTGTTTTTT
>-|TRBJ1-2|-|TRBV5-1
CASSRISSGGYTF
TGCGCCAGCAGCAGGATTTCTTCCGGGGGCTACACCTTC
>TRBD2|TRBJ2-1|-|TRBV10-2
CASRLAGAWDEQFF
TGCGCCAGCAGACTAGCGGGAGCTTGGGATGAGCAGTTCTTC
>TRBD2|TRBJ2-1|-|TRBV7-3
CASSLKAGANNEQFF
TGTGCCAGCAGCTTAAAAGCGGGAGCTAACAATGAGCAGTTCTTC
>TRBD2|TRBJ2-1|-|TRBV5-4
CASSLGLAESSYNEQFF
TGTGCCAGCAGCTTAGGACTAGCGGAATCCTCCTACAATGAGCAGTTCTTC
>-|TRBJ2-3|-|TRBV7-9
CASSLAMGAQTDTQYF
TGTGCCAGCAGCTTAGCGATGGGGGCACAGACAGATACGCAGTATTTT